This passage covers 10 T cell receptor beta chains from one sample sequenced in a study of T cells after yellow fever vaccination. TCRdb fed the 5' RACE reads into MiXCR, producing one record per CDR3 protein. The data show 300,000 to 400,000 distinct CDR3 sequences, 8% to 9.5% seen once. The material sequenced was PBMCs, taken 35 to 50 days after the first yellow fever vaccination. The receptors originated from a man aged 18 to 29 who received the YFV17D yellow fever vaccine.

The chain uses TRBV5-1 and TRBJ2-1; 7 bases fit TRBD1. Germline lookup yields CDR1 SGHRS and CDR2 YFSETQ. Unmatched junction bases numbered 9, after V lost 4 bases and J lost 5 bases. The CDR3 covers 15 residues. CDR3 residues: CASSAPGQTDNEQFF. CDR3 nucleotides: TGCGCCAGCAGCGCCCCGGGACAGACGGACAATGAGCAGTTCTTC.

This clonotype was counted only a few times. The J gene is TRBJ2-7, the V gene TRBV7-9, with a possible D match to TRBD1 (5 bases). The CDR3 sequence is 12 residues long. V was pared by 2 bases and J by 6 bases, with 8 bases between. Germline-derived CDR1 and CDR2 are SEHNR and FQNEAQ (reference sequence). DNA for the CDR3: TGTGCCAGCAGCTTATTTAGGGGCGAGCAGTACGTC. The encoded protein is CASSLFRGEQYV.

The rearrangement joins TRBV4-2 to TRBJ2-5, with a tentative D call TRBD2 (6 bases). This CDR3 spans 15 amino acids. Germline values: CDR1 LGHNA, CDR2 YNFKEQ. Trimming pared 4 bases from V and 2 bases from J, leaving 14 bases between. For the CDR3, the DNA is TGTGCCAGCAGCCCTAACGGCGGGACTCAAGAGACCCAGTACTTC. Amino acid sequence: CASSPNGGTQETQYF.

The V call is TRBV29-1, the J call TRBJ1-1; possibly TRBD1 for D (6 bases). The CDR3 is 14 residues long. The V gene's germline CDR1 is SQVTM and CDR2 ANQGSEA. Trimming took off 6 bases at V and 3 bases at J, with 17 bases between the two ends. DNA of the CDR3: TGCAGCGTGGGACATCACACGGAAGACACTGAAGCTTTCTTT. Protein product: CSVGHHTEDTEAFF.

This clonotype was picked up a small number of times. The chain employs TRBV11-1 and TRBJ2-3; a weak D match, TRBD1 (6 bases). Germline lookup yields CDR1 SGHAT and CDR2 FQDESV (reference sequence). V lost 3 bases and J 1 base, leaving 11 bases between the germline ends. The CDR3 covers 15 residues. Here the CDR3 DNA reads TGTGCCAGCAGCTTTGACAGGTTGGGCACAGATACGCAGTATTTT. Translated, it gives CASSFDRLGTDTQYF.

CDR3 nucleotide sequence: TGTGCCAGCAGGCTCGGGGAGCTGTTTTTT. As protein: CASRLGELFF. V usage is TRBV7-9 and J usage is TRBJ2-2; D gene unclear. V lost 6 bases to trimming and J lost 7 bases, with 3 bases between them. The CDR3 contains 10 residues. Germline assignment: CDR1 SEHNR and CDR2 FQNEAQ (reference sequence).

This clonotype showed up just a few times. The chain employs TRBV4-2 and TRBJ1-5; unclear D gene. V dropped 1 base and J dropped 0 bases, with 7 bases sitting between them. CDR1 LGHNA and CDR2 YNFKEQ come from the germline V gene. The CDR3 has 15 amino acids. The CDR3 coding sequence is TGTGCCAGCAGCCAAGTGGGTGATAGCAATCAGCCCCAGCATTTT. Amino acids: CASSQVGDSNQPQHF.

There are many counts of this clonotype. The V gene is TRBV6-1, the J gene TRBJ2-5; D uncertain. The germline V and J ends were trimmed by 5 bases and 7 bases, with 14 bases remaining between them. The germline gives CDR1 MNHNS, CDR2 SASEGT. The CDR3 sequence is 13 residues long. In DNA, the CDR3 is TGTGCCAGCAGTCATAGAGATACTGGGACCCAGTACTTC. Its translation: CASSHRDTGTQYF.

This clonotype was seen ten or more times. The chain has TRBV24-1 and TRBJ2-5; no definite D call. Trimming pared 4 bases from V and 5 bases from J, leaving 10 bases between. The CDR3 runs to 13 residues. Per germline, CDR1 KGHDR and CDR2 SFDVKD. CDR3 sequence reads: CATSDGSMETQYF. CDR3 DNA sequence: TGTGCCACCAGTGACGGGTCTATGGAGACCCAGTACTTC.

The chain employs TRBV2 and TRBJ2-5; 9 bases match TRBD1. The CDR3 has 13 residues. The V gene end was trimmed by 6 bases and the J gene end by 3 bases; junction bases not matched to a gene: 2. The V gene's germline CDR1 is SNHLY and CDR2 FYNNEI. The DNA of the CDR3 is TGTGCCAGCAGGCGGGACAGGGAAGAGACCCAGTACTTC. It translates to CASRRDREETQYF.